These 5 T cell receptor beta chains originate from one sample sequenced in a study of blood T cell repertoires in COVID-19 (dated by TCRdb to about 2020). Libraries came from the immunoSEQ multiplex PCR assay. What TCRdb holds here is the immuneACCESS table cut down to in-frame rearrangements. Part of the clones is not present; checked against another copy, under half of the missing clones reflect an unresolved V gene, and the others are unexplained. For this sample there are around 110,000 clones; approximately 82% appear just once. 7.5% of the sample is taken by the ten largest. Sequencing input: peripheral blood. The receptors stem from a man between 65 and 79 years old with active or convalescent COVID-19.

This sequence joins TRBV23-1 and TRBJ2-4; the D gene is possibly TRBD1 (6 bases). TRBV23-1 is identified as an open reading frame with a role that is uncertain. This CDR3 comprises 14 residues. Trimming removed 5 bases at V and 10 bases at J, with 18 bases between. The CDR3 sequence: CASSDETGKKIQYF. Written as DNA, the CDR3 is TGCGCCAGCAGTGATGAGACAGGCAAGAAGATTCAGTACTTC.

This clone was counted only a few times. V and J are TRBV7-9 and TRBJ1-4; D may be TRBD1 (5 bases). Germline lookup yields CDR1 SEHNR and CDR2 FQNEAQ (reference sequence). Between the trimmed V and J ends, which lost 3 bases and 5 bases, there was a span of 10 bases. The CDR3 spans 14 residues. CDR3 bases: TGTGCCAGCAGCTTTTCGGCAGGGAATGAAAAACTGTTTTTT. Protein product: CASSFSAGNEKLFF.

The CDR3, as DNA: TGTGCCAGCAGCTTTAATCAGGGTGCGGCAGATACGCAGTATTTT. Its translation is CASSFNQGAADTQYF. The rearrangement joins TRBV7-2 to TRBJ2-3; D is perhaps TRBD1 (5 bases). The V gene lost 3 bases and the J gene lost 4 bases, with 14 bases spanning the gap. Germline V gives CDR1 SGHTA, CDR2 FQGNSA. The CDR3 length is 15 residues.

This sequence joins TRBV3-1 (or the pseudogene TRBV3-2) and TRBJ2-3, with 7 bases identical to TRBD2. Germline-derived CDR1 and CDR2 are LGHDT and YNNKEL (reference sequence). CDR3 length: 15 residues. The V and J ends lost 0 bases and 5 bases, in that order; junction bases with no gene match: 5. The DNA for the CDR3 is TGTGCCAGCAGCCAAGATCCGTGGGGGGGAGATACGCAGTATTTT. Translating gives CASSQDPWGGDTQYF.

This clone has just one count. The J gene is TRBJ2-7, the V gene TRBV6-5; 9 nucleotides match TRBD2. CDR1 and CDR2 (germline): MNHEY, SVGAGI. The CDR3 loop spans 15 amino acids. After removal of 6 bases from V and 3 bases from J, the junction contained 9 bases not matched to a gene. CDR3 bases: TGTGCCAGCAGATTCGGGCGGGGGGGAAACTACGAGCAGTACTTC. It is translated as CASRFGRGGNYEQYF.